These T cell receptor beta chains were read from a single sample in a study of blood T cells in healthy people across ages. TCRdb redid the calling of the 5' RACE reads with MiXCR, one entry per CDR3 protein. The sample contains 1.5 million to 2 million distinct CDR3 sequences, roughly 27% of which appear only once. The specimen sequenced was blood. The receptors originated from a woman in her 30s in good health. The CDR3 runs from the conserved cysteine through the conserved F or W. Fields, in order: clone size, D gene, V gene, J gene, CDR3 protein, CDR3 DNA. D genes are given only for firm matches. Rows may omit the clone size; those that give it use once, few, many or a size class.

NA	TRBD1	TRBV29-1	TRBJ1-1	CSVASRQGAEAFF	TGCAGCGTTGCTTCTAGGCAGGGGGCTGAAGCTTTCTTT
NA	TRBD1	TRBV12-3/TRBV12-4	TRBJ1-2	CATGQGALGYTF	TGTGCCACTGGACAGGGGGCGCTCGGCTACACCTTC
NA	NA	TRBV20-1	TRBJ1-4	CPPATNEKLFF	TGTCCCCCGGCAACTAATGAAAAACTGTTTTTT
few	TRBD2	TRBV5-1	TRBJ2-5	CASSKYSGVQETQYF	TGCGCCAGCAGCAAGTACAGCGGGGTACAAGAGACCCAGTACTTC
many	NA	TRBV10-3	TRBJ2-5	CAISEDRMGETQYF	TGTGCCATCAGTGAGGACAGGATGGGGGAGACCCAGTACTTC
few	TRBD1	TRBV20-1	TRBJ1-2	CSANGQGLLYGYTF	TGCAGTGCTAATGGACAGGGCTTACTCTATGGCTACACCTTC
NA	TRBD1	TRBV29-1	TRBJ2-3	CSATPGQGVTDTQYF	TGCAGCGCGACACCGGGACAGGGGGTCACAGATACGCAGTATTTT
NA	NA	TRBV7-2	TRBJ2-1	CASSVRALNEQFF	TGTGCCAGCAGCGTGAGAGCCTTAAATGAGCAGTTCTTC
many	NA	TRBV20-1	TRBJ2-7	CSVLRVMEQYF	TGCAGTGTCCTAAGAGTGATGGAGCAGTACTTC
few	TRBD2	TRBV20-1	TRBJ2-1	CSASGTSLYNEQFF	TGCAGTGCTTCCGGGACTAGTCTTTACAATGAGCAGTTCTTC
many	NA	TRBV29-1	TRBJ2-4	CSVEASATIQYF	TGCAGCGTTGAGGCTAGCGCGACCATTCAGTACTTC
NA	NA	TRBV6-5	TRBJ2-1	CASSGSGRTGEQFF	TGTGCCAGCAGTGGCTCTGGGCGGACGGGCGAGCAGTTCTTC
few	NA	TRBV6-1	TRBJ1-1	CASRHPNTEAFF	TGTGCCAGCAGACACCCGAACACTGAAGCTTTCTTT
few	NA	TRBV3-1	TRBJ2-1	CASSQDWGYNEQFF	TGTGCCAGCAGCCAAGATTGGGGATACAATGAGCAGTTCTTC
NA	TRBD2	TRBV5-1	TRBJ2-5	CASSRTGSGGNRLETQYF	TGCGCCAGCAGCCGGACGGGGAGCGGGGGGAACCGTTTAGAGACCCAGTACTTC
NA	TRBD2	TRBV15	TRBJ2-1	CATSRVAGAYNEQFF	TGTGCCACCAGCAGAGTAGCGGGGGCGTACAATGAGCAGTTCTTC
few	NA	TRBV7-2	TRBJ2-3	CASRPRTDARTDTQYF	TGTGCCAGCAGGCCCCGGACAGATGCTCGCACAGATACGCAGTATTTT
few	TRBD2	TRBV25-1	TRBJ2-3	CASSDPVTKRGGTDTQYF	TGTGCCAGCAGTGACCCGGTGACTAAGCGGGGGGGCACAGATACGCAGTATTTT
once	TRBD1	TRBV20-1	TRBJ1-1	CSAFPTGFETEAFF	TGCAGTGCATTCCCGACAGGGTTTGAAACTGAAGCTTTCTTT
few	NA	TRBV5-6	TRBJ2-7	CASSLFETASSYEQYF	TGTGCCAGCAGCTTGTTCGAGACCGCGAGCTCCTACGAGCAGTACTTC
NA	NA	TRBV18	TRBJ2-7	CASSHDSLLYEQYF	TGTGCCAGCTCCCACGACAGCTTACTGTACGAGCAGTACTTC
few	NA	TRBV3-1	TRBJ2-3	CASSQGRTSTDTQYF	TGTGCCAGCAGCCAAGGCCGGACTAGCACAGATACGCAGTATTTT
NA	NA	TRBV5-1	TRBJ2-7	CASSLESRGDSYEQYF	TGCGCCAGCAGCTTGGAATCTCGCGGGGACTCCTACGAGCAGTACTTC
few	NA	TRBV9	TRBJ2-5	CAIGGPETQYF	TGTGCCATCGGCGGACCAGAGACCCAGTACTTC
NA	NA	TRBV21-1	TRBJ2-1	CASRTLAGPTYNEQFF	TGTGCCAGCAGGACCCTAGCGGGACCCACCTACAATGAGCAGTTCTTC
few	NA	TRBV6-2/TRBV6-3	TRBJ1-5	CASSFGVQAPQHF	TGTGCCAGCAGTTTCGGCGTACAGGCGCCCCAGCATTTT
few	NA	TRBV5-1	TRBJ2-7	CASSWGCEQYF	TGCGCCAGCAGCTGGGGGTGCGAGCAGTACTTC
few	TRBD1	TRBV11-2	TRBJ2-4	CAGSLEIRAGGRNIQYF	TGTGCCGGCAGCTTAGAGATCAGGGCAGGGGGCAGGAACATTCAGTACTTC
NA	NA	TRBV19	TRBJ1-3	CASSMMQDGNTIYF	TGTGCCAGTAGTATGATGCAGGATGGAAACACCATATATTTT
NA	NA	TRBV7-2	TRBJ2-1	CASSLVYVGEQFF	TGTGCCAGCAGCTTAGTATACGTGGGTGAGCAGTTCTTC
NA	TRBD2	TRBV12-3/TRBV12-4	TRBJ2-1	CASKGASGGAYNEQFF	TGTGCCAGCAAGGGGGCTAGCGGGGGGGCATACAATGAGCAGTTCTTC
NA	TRBD1	TRBV12-5	TRBJ1-4	CASGLGGQGGEKLFF	TGTGCTAGTGGTTTGGGAGGACAGGGGGGCGAAAAACTGTTTTTT
few	TRBD2	TRBV15	TRBJ2-1	CATSREAGGSFEQFF	TGTGCCACCAGCAGAGAAGCGGGGGGGAGCTTTGAGCAGTTCTTC